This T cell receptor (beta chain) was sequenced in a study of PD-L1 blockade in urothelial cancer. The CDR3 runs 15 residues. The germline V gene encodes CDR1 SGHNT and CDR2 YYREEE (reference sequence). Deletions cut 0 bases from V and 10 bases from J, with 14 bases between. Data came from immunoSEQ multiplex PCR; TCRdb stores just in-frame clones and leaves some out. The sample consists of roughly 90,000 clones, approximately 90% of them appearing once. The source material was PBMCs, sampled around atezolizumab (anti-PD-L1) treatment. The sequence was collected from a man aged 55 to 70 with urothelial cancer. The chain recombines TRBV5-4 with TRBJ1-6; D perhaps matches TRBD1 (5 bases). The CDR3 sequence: CASSLVGREGSPLHF. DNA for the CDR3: TGTGCCAGCAGCTTGGTCGGCAGGGAAGGGTCACCCCTCCACTTT. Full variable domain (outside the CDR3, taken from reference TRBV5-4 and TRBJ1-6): ETGVTQSPTHLIKTRGQQVTLRCSSQSGHNTVSWYQQALGQGPQFIFQYYREEENGRGNFPPRFSGLQFPNYSSELNVNALELDDSALYLCASSLVGREGSPLHFGNGTRLTVT.